The 10 T cell receptor beta chains given below trace back to one sample, sequenced in a study of CD8 T cells in ankylosing spondylitis. TCRdb re-derived calls from the 5' RACE reads in MiXCR, one entry per CDR3 protein. Here the sample spans about 130,000 distinct CDR3 sequences, about 7% being singletons. The specimen sequenced was blood, either unsorted or a sorted T cell fraction (not recorded which). The receptors stem from a male donor with ankylosing spondylitis or in good health (not recorded which).

There are many counts of this clonotype. The chain employs TRBV29-1 and TRBJ2-1, with D possibly matching TRBD1 (6 bases). The germline V gene encodes CDR1 SQVTM and CDR2 ANQGSEA. V was shortened by 7 bases and J by 0 bases, with 10 bases between the two germline ends. The CDR3 totals 13 residues. Here the CDR3 DNA reads TGCAGCGCAGCAGGGGTCTCCTACAATGAGCAGTTCTTC. This gives the protein CSAAGVSYNEQFF.

The chain has TRBV3-1 and TRBJ2-1; no firm D call. The CDR3 has 12 residues. Per the germline V gene, CDR1 is LGHDT and CDR2 is YNNKEL (reference sequence). Trimming took off 3 bases at V and 9 bases at J, with 9 bases between the two ends. CDR3 nucleotides: TGTGCCAGCAGCCAGGGTGATGGTGAGCAGTTCTTC. Protein sequence: CASSQGDGEQFF.

The chain carries TRBV30 and TRBJ1-5; 8 bases line up with TRBD1. Per germline, CDR1 GTSNPN and CDR2 SVGIG (reference sequence). Germline trimming cut 2 bases from V and 2 bases from J; bases unmatched to any gene: 2. The CDR3 runs 14 residues. CDR3 sequence (DNA): TGTGCCTGGAGTACAGGGGGAGGCAATCAGCCCCAGCATTTT. Residues: CAWSTGGGNQPQHF.

In this sample, this clonotype turned up many times. The rearrangement joins TRBV10-3 to TRBJ2-6; no clear D gene. Per the germline V gene, CDR1 is ENHRY and CDR2 is SYGVKD. V lost 2 bases and J 1 base, leaving 6 bases between the germline ends. The CDR3 contains 15 residues. This CDR3 reads CAISEAGSGANVLTF. CDR3 DNA: TGTGCCATCAGTGAGGCTGGGTCTGGGGCCAACGTCCTGACTTTC.

This clonotype was seen at least ten times. The gene calls are TRBV5-6 and TRBJ2-1; TRBD2 matches 11 bases. The CDR3 sequence is 18 residues long. The germline V gene encodes CDR1 SGHDT and CDR2 YYEEEE. V dropped 0 bases and J dropped 0; count of bases not matched to a gene: 5. In DNA, the CDR3 is TGTGCCAGCAGCTTGGGACTAGCGGGGAAGAGCTCCTACAATGAGCAGTTCTTC. It specifies CASSLGLAGKSSYNEQFF.

There are many counts of this clonotype. The chain recombines TRBV7-8 with TRBJ1-1; TRBD1 might be the D (5 bases). The V end lost 0 bases, the J end lost 10 bases, and 18 bases lay between the germline ends. The CDR3 is made up of 15 amino acids. Per the germline V gene, CDR1 is SGHVS and CDR2 is FQNEAQ. The CDR3 DNA follows: TGTGCCAGCAGCTTAGCGTGGGACCTACGTCAGCGAGCTTTCTTT. This encodes CASSLAWDLRQRAFF.

This clonotype was counted at least ten times. The chain employs TRBV6-5 and TRBJ2-2, with D perhaps matching TRBD2 (5 bases). Trimming shortened V by 0 bases and J by 6 bases, and 8 bases separated the two germline ends. Germline-derived CDR1 and CDR2 are MNHEY and SVGAGI. CDR3 length: 14 residues. As DNA, the CDR3 is TGTGCCAGCAGTTACTCGGCCGGGGCCGGGGAGCTGTTTTTT. Amino acid sequence: CASSYSAGAGELFF.

There are many counts of this clonotype. The rearrangement links TRBV12-3 or TRBV12-4 to TRBJ2-7; 11 bases are shared with TRBD1. The CDR3 sequence is 14 residues long. The V gene end was trimmed by 2 bases and the J gene end by 4 bases; junction bases not matched to a gene: 1. CDR3 region: CASSLWDRGYEQYF. The CDR3 nucleotides read TGTGCCAGCAGTTTATGGGACAGGGGGTACGAGCAGTACTTC.

This clonotype turned up a few times. This chain connects TRBV23-1 to TRBJ2-5, with D possibly being TRBD1 (5 bases). TRBV23-1 is an ORF, and what it does is uncertain. This CDR3 spans 13 amino acids. Trimming removed 3 bases from V and 2 bases from J, with 7 bases in between. The CDR3 here is CASSQGPQETQYF. The DNA for the CDR3 is TGCGCCAGCAGTCAGGGGCCTCAAGAGACCCAGTACTTC.

In this sample, this clonotype turned up many times. The rearrangement links TRBV14 to TRBJ1-1; D remains unclear. CDR3 length: 13 residues. The germline V gene encodes CDR1 SGHDN and CDR2 FVKESK. Trimming removed 2 bases from V and 7 bases from J, with 11 bases in between. The CDR3 is CASSQRYTGEAFF. CDR3 DNA sequence: TGTGCCAGCAGCCAACGATACACCGGTGAAGCTTTCTTT.